The 31 T cell receptor beta chains in this list originate from one sample, sequenced in a study of OX40 agonist ivuxolimab in advanced cancers. Preparation of the library involved the immunoSEQ multiplex PCR assay. Sourced from immuneACCESS, this table was stored by TCRdb with only in-frame sequences that have V and J called. A share of the clones is absent; for the studies checked, an unresolved V gene accounts for under half, and the remainder has no known explanation. The table for this sample lists approximately 96,000 clones; less than 95% of them were counted only once. The ten largest clones represent around 1.5% of the sample. The material was CD4+ or CD8+ T cells sorted from blood, obtained in a trial of the OX40 agonist ivuxolimab. Receptors originate from an adult with an advanced solid tumor such as melanoma, head and neck, liver or kidney cancer.

J is TRBJ2-2 and V is TRBV19; 9 nucleotides align to TRBD2. The ends lost 3 bases at V and 5 bases at J; junction bases unmatched: 10. The CDR3 extends over 17 amino acids. CDR1 LNHDA and CDR2 SQIVND come from the germline V gene (reference sequence). The CDR3 DNA follows: TGTGCCAGTAGTATTTGGGGCGAGGCGGGAGGGACCGGGGAGCTGTTTTTT. Translating gives CASSIWGEAGGTGELFF.

This clone showed up just once. V usage is TRBV18 and J usage is TRBJ2-5; the match to TRBD2 covers 12 bases. Germline-derived CDR1 and CDR2 are KGHSH and LQKENI. The junction had 12 bases not matched to a gene; V was cut back by 2 bases and J by 5 bases. The CDR3 sequence is 18 residues long. The CDR3 loop is CASSPRRLAGADLETQYF. CDR3 coding DNA: TGTGCCAGCTCACCAAGGAGACTAGCGGGAGCGGACTTGGAGACCCAGTACTTC.

This rearrangement joins TRBV9 to TRBJ2-1, with unresolved D. Germline CDR1 SGDLS, CDR2 YYNGEE. With 0 bases removed from V and 5 bases from J, the gap between germline ends came to 15 bases. The CDR3 consists of 16 residues. CDR3 residues: CASSVALRPPNNEQFF. DNA for the CDR3: TGTGCCAGCAGCGTAGCCCTTCGCCCGCCCAACAATGAGCAGTTCTTC.

The chain links TRBV15 to TRBJ2-7; D possibly corresponds to TRBD2 (6 bases). V was pared by 8 bases and J by 1 base, with 12 bases between. Germline assignment: CDR1 LNHNV and CDR2 YYDKDF (reference sequence). The CDR3 consists of 13 residues. The CDR3 DNA is TGTGCCACCGGGACTCTTCAGTCCTACGAGCAGTACTTC. Amino acid sequence: CATGTLQSYEQYF.

The V call is TRBV14, the J call TRBJ2-1; 7 nucleotides match TRBD1. V shed 4 bases, J shed 5 bases, and the junction held 8 bases outside the gene matches. CDR1 and CDR2 from the germline V gene are SGHDN and FVKESK. The length of the CDR3 is 15 residues. CDR3 sequence reads: CASSRGRTGNNEQFF. The CDR3 DNA reads as TGTGCCAGCAGCCGAGGCAGGACAGGTAACAATGAGCAGTTCTTC.

This clone occurred a few times. This chain links TRBV18 with TRBJ2-2; the D is unclear. CDR1 is KGHSH and CDR2 is LQKENI in the germline V gene. The ends were cut back, 1 base at V and 3 bases at J, with 6 bases in the middle. This CDR3 contains 14 residues. The CDR3 DNA reads TGTGCCAGCTCACCACTTGGCGACACCGGGGAGCTGTTTTTT. It translates to CASSPLGDTGELFF.

The chain uses TRBV18 and TRBJ1-1; D is undetermined. The germline V gene encodes CDR1 KGHSH and CDR2 LQKENI. With 6 bases removed from V and 0 bases from J, the gap between germline ends came to 5 bases. The CDR3 runs to 12 residues. The CDR3 coding sequence is TGTGCCAGCTCGAGGATGAACACTGAAGCTTTCTTT. This translates into CASSRMNTEAFF. Full variable domain (outside the CDR3, taken from reference TRBV18 and TRBJ1-1): NAGVMQNPRHLVRRRGQEARLRCSPMKGHSHVYWYRQLPEEGLKFMVYLQKENIIDESGMPKERFSAEFPKEGPSILRIQQVVRGDSAAYFCASSRMNTEAFFGQGTRLTVV.

V usage is TRBV5-1 and J usage is TRBJ2-7; possible D gene TRBD1, 5 bases. Germline V lookup: CDR1 SGHRS, CDR2 YFSETQ. V dropped 5 bases and J dropped 3 bases, with 12 bases sitting between them. The CDR3 runs to 13 residues. The CDR3 is CASRVSGNYEQYF. In nucleotides, the CDR3 is TGCGCCAGCAGGGTCTCAGGGAACTACGAGCAGTACTTC. The entire variable domain, with the rest obtained from reference TRBV5-1 and TRBJ2-7, is as follows: KAGVTQTPRYLIKTRGQQVTLSCSPISGHRSVSWYQQTPGQGLQFLFEYFSETQRNKGNFPGRFSGRQFSNSRSEMNVSTLELGDSALYLCASRVSGNYEQYFGPGTRLTVT.

The genes are TRBV4-2 and TRBJ2-1, with TRBD2 identical over 12 bases. CDR3 length: 14 residues. CDR1 is LGHNA, CDR2 YNFKEQ, per germline. Unmatched junction bases numbered 5, after V lost 6 bases and J lost 8 bases. This CDR3 is CASSLAGGPYEQFF. The DNA for the CDR3 is TGTGCCAGCAGTCTAGCGGGAGGGCCCTATGAGCAGTTCTTC.

The chain couples TRBV7-9 to TRBJ2-1; D gene uncertain. Germline assignment: CDR1 SEHNR and CDR2 FQNEAQ (reference sequence). V dropped 5 bases and J dropped 7 bases, with 3 bases sitting between them. The CDR3 is 10 residues long. Here the CDR3 DNA reads TGTGCCAGCAGCACAAATGAGCAGTTCTTC. Protein product: CASSTNEQFF.

The chain joins TRBV5-1 to TRBJ2-5; the match to TRBD2 covers 12 bases. Trimming removed 3 bases from V and 4 bases from J; junction bases left unmatched: 13. Per the germline V gene, CDR1 is SGHRS and CDR2 is YFSETQ. There are 18 residues in the CDR3. The CDR3 loop reads CASSSPPGLAGRGETQYF. Written as DNA, the CDR3 is TGCGCCAGCAGCTCCCCCCCGGGACTAGCGGGTCGTGGAGAGACCCAGTACTTC. Together with reference TRBV5-1 and TRBJ2-5, the CDR3 gives the full variable domain: KAGVTQTPRYLIKTRGQQVTLSCSPISGHRSVSWYQQTPGQGLQFLFEYFSETQRNKGNFPGRFSGRQFSNSRSEMNVSTLELGDSALYLCASSSPPGLAGRGETQYFGPGTRLLVL.

The chain joins TRBV7-3 to TRBJ2-1; TRBD2 might be the D (6 bases). The CDR3 contains 14 residues. Germline lookup yields CDR1 SGHTA and CDR2 FQGTGA. Trimming shortened V by 4 bases and J by 4 bases, and 11 bases separated the two germline ends. CDR3 nucleotides: TGTGCCAGCAGCTCGCCGGGACTTTACAATGAGCAGTTCTTC. It yields the protein CASSSPGLYNEQFF.

This clone was counted a single time. The CDR3 nucleotides are TGTGCCAGCAGCTTAGCCGGACAGGGGGGTGCAGATACGCAGTATTTT. Translating it yields CASSLAGQGGADTQYF. This chain joins TRBV7-9 and TRBJ2-3, with TRBD1 matching over 10 bases. V dropped 0 bases and J dropped 4; count of bases not matched to a gene: 4. The length of the CDR3 is 16 residues. The V gene's germline CDR1 is SEHNR and CDR2 FQNEAQ (reference sequence).

This chain links TRBV4-3 with TRBJ2-2, with 9 positions matching TRBD2. This CDR3 region has 15 residues. Germline CDR1 LGHNA, CDR2 YSLEER. V trimming: 2 bases; J trimming: 4 bases; junction bases outside the gene matches: 2. CDR3: CASSQLAGPTGELFF. In DNA form, the CDR3 reads TGCGCCAGCAGCCAACTAGCGGGACCCACCGGGGAGCTGTTTTTT.

The chain carries TRBV19 and TRBJ2-2; D gene unclear. Germline V lookup: CDR1 LNHDA, CDR2 SQIVND (reference sequence). This CDR3 has 13 amino acids. V lost 9 bases and J lost 7, with 15 bases in between. The CDR3 DNA sequence: TGTGCCAGAGTAGGGTTTGGAGACGGGGAGCTGTTTTTT. It yields the protein CARVGFGDGELFF.

The genes are TRBV14 and TRBJ2-1; possibly TRBD2 for D (5 bases). Looked up from germline, CDR1 is SGHDN and CDR2 is FVKESK. V gave up 0 bases and J gave up 4 bases, with 10 bases separating them. CDR3 length equals 15 residues. The CDR3 DNA sequence: TGTGCCAGCAGCCAAGATGGCCGAGGGTACAATGAGCAGTTCTTC. Translating it yields CASSQDGRGYNEQFF. Based on the CDR3 plus reference TRBV14 and TRBJ2-1, the full variable domain is EAGVTQFPSHSVIEKGQTVTLRCDPISGHDNLYWYRRVMGKEIKFLLHFVKESKQDESGMPNNRFLAERTGGTYSTLKVQPAELEDSGVYFCASSQDGRGYNEQFFGPGTRLTVL.

The chain uses TRBV7-6 and TRBJ2-7; D is unclear. CDR1 is SGHVS, CDR2 FNYEAQ, per germline. CDR3 length: 13 amino acids. The germline V and J ends were trimmed by 1 base and 3 bases, with 7 bases remaining between them. CDR3 in DNA: TGTGCCAGCAGCTTAGACACCTTCTACGAGCAGTACTTC. It is translated as CASSLDTFYEQYF.

The gene calls are TRBV7-3 and TRBJ2-1; 14 bases match TRBD2. Trimming at V came to 5 bases and at J to 8 bases, leaving 5 bases not matched to a gene. This CDR3 region has 15 residues. Germline V CDR1 and CDR2: SGHTA, FQGTGA. The CDR3 spells CASSRLAGGPYEQFF. The CDR3 DNA reads TGTGCCAGCAGCCGACTAGCGGGAGGGCCCTATGAGCAGTTCTTC.

This clone was counted a single time. The chain has TRBV7-9 and TRBJ2-5; 8 bases are shared with TRBD1. The ends lost 1 base at V and 7 bases at J; junction bases unmatched: 2. Germline CDR1 SEHNR, CDR2 FQNEAQ (reference sequence). The CDR3 length is 13 residues. This chain's CDR3 is CASSLEQGGTQYF. The CDR3 DNA sequence: TGTGCCAGCAGCTTAGAACAGGGGGGGACCCAGTACTTC.

This sequence joins TRBV7-8 and TRBJ2-1, with TRBD1 matching over 8 bases. V dropped 5 bases and J dropped 7; count of bases not matched to a gene: 4. The CDR3 consists of 13 residues. Germline V gives CDR1 SGHVS, CDR2 FQNEAQ. The DNA of the CDR3 is TGTGCCAGCAGCCCGGACAGGGCGAATGAGCAGTTCTTC. This gives the protein CASSPDRANEQFF.

The genes are TRBV11-2 and TRBJ1-2; D might be TRBD1 (5 bases). Looked up from germline, CDR1 is SGHAT and CDR2 is FQNNGV. Trimming removed 5 bases at V and 6 bases at J, with 22 bases between. CDR3 length: 16 amino acids. The chain's CDR3 is CASSPLRRGQGDGYTF. CDR3 coding DNA: TGTGCCAGCAGCCCCCTCCGGCGGGGCCAAGGGGATGGCTACACCTTC.

The sample holds a few counts of this clone. This rearrangement joins TRBV19 to TRBJ2-7; D is tentatively TRBD1 or TRBD2 (7 bases each). Per the germline V gene, CDR1 is LNHDA and CDR2 is SQIVND (reference sequence). The CDR3 contains 18 residues. Deletions cut 3 bases from V and 0 bases from J, with 21 bases between. CDR3 DNA sequence: TGTGCCAGTAGTATCGGGCCGAGACAGGGACTATTCTCCTACGAGCAGTACTTC. This encodes CASSIGPRQGLFSYEQYF.

The chain recombines TRBV7-2 with TRBJ2-7; no definite D call. CDR1 and CDR2 (germline): SGHTA, FQGNSA. V was pared by 0 bases and J by 0 bases, with 9 bases between. This CDR3 is built from 15 residues. Here the CDR3 reads CASSLALHVSYEQYF. The CDR3 bases are TGTGCCAGCAGCTTAGCCCTCCACGTCTCCTACGAGCAGTACTTC.

A word on this clone: The germline gene is not matched at one end of the junction; a read error may be the cause. V and J are TRBV11-1 and TRBJ1-1; a weak D match, TRBD1 (5 bases). The length of the CDR3 is 14 residues. Germline CDR1 is SGHAT and CDR2 is FQDESV (reference sequence). The CDR3 DNA reads TGTGCCAGCAGCTTAGTAAACAGGAACGCTGAAGCTTTCTTT. Its protein is CASSLVNRNAEAFF.

As concerns this clone: One junction end does not reproduce the germline sequence, and a read error may be involved. This sequence joins TRBV7-7 and TRBJ2-5, with no clear D. This CDR3 spans 14 amino acids. Per germline, CDR1 SSHAT and CDR2 FNYEAQ (reference sequence). DNA for the CDR3: TGTGCTAGCAGCTTCACTCCGGGCGCAGAGACCCAGTACTTC. Translation: CASSFTPGAETQYF.

The chain employs TRBV19 and TRBJ2-6, with D hard to call. Germline V CDR1 and CDR2: LNHDA, SQIVND (reference sequence). The CDR3 is 15 amino acids. Trimming took 7 bases from V and 0 from J, leaving 10 bases between them. The CDR3 loop reads CASTPAISGANVLTF. The CDR3 DNA follows: TGTGCCAGTACCCCAGCAATCTCTGGGGCCAACGTCCTGACTTTC.

The chain carries TRBV29-1 and TRBJ2-3; 7 nucleotides match TRBD2. CDR1 is SQVTM and CDR2 is ANQGSEA in the germline V gene. The CDR3 runs 13 residues. The CDR3 region is CSYATSSTDTQYF. CDR3 DNA: TGCAGTTACGCGACTAGCAGCACAGATACGCAGTATTTT.

CDR3 nucleotide sequence: TGTGCCAGCAGTCCGCTAACCCTTCAAGCGAACACCGGGGAGCTGTTTTTT. It encodes CASSPLTLQANTGELFF. The chain combines TRBV2 with TRBJ2-2; D is ambiguous. Per germline, CDR1 SNHLY and CDR2 FYNNEI. The V end was cut by 5 bases, the J end by 0 bases, with 16 bases between. This CDR3 contains 17 residues.

The V and J genes are TRBV5-1 and TRBJ1-5, with D perhaps matching TRBD1 (5 bases). V was cut by 1 base and J by 3 bases, with 8 bases left in between. The CDR3 is made up of 14 amino acids. The V gene's germline CDR1 is SGHRS and CDR2 YFSETQ. The CDR3 spells CASSLSGDNQPQHF. The CDR3 DNA reads TGCGCCAGCAGCTTGTCGGGGGACAATCAGCCCCAGCATTTT. The full variable domain, rest sourced from reference TRBV5-1 and TRBJ1-5, is KAGVTQTPRYLIKTRGQQVTLSCSPISGHRSVSWYQQTPGQGLQFLFEYFSETQRNKGNFPGRFSGRQFSNSRSEMNVSTLELGDSALYLCASSLSGDNQPQHFGDGTRLSIL.

This clone was detected only once. This rearrangement joins TRBV6-4 to TRBJ1-2; D is undetermined. Trimming left V 0 bases short and J 5 bases short, with 19 bases between. The length of the CDR3 is 17 residues. Germline loops: CDR1 MRHNA, CDR2 SNTAGT. The CDR3 loop reads CASSDSKDSSRVYGYTF. As DNA, the CDR3 is TGTGCCAGCAGTGACTCCAAGGATTCCTCGCGGGTTTATGGCTACACCTTC.

This clone was recorded a few times. This chain connects TRBV7-2 to TRBJ2-5; D call uncertain. This CDR3 has 13 amino acids. The germline V gene encodes CDR1 SGHTA and CDR2 FQGNSA. Trimming pared 2 bases from V and 4 bases from J, leaving 8 bases between. CDR3 DNA sequence: TGTGCCAGCAGCTTAACGCAAGGAGAGACCCAGTACTTC. This gives the protein CASSLTQGETQYF. Full variable domain (remainder filled in from reference TRBV7-2 and TRBJ2-5): GAGVSQSPSNKVTEKGKDVELRCDPISGHTALYWYRQSLGQGLEFLIYFQGNSAPDKSGLPSDRFSAERTGGSVSTLTIQRTQQEDSAVYLCASSLTQGETQYFGPGTRLLVL.